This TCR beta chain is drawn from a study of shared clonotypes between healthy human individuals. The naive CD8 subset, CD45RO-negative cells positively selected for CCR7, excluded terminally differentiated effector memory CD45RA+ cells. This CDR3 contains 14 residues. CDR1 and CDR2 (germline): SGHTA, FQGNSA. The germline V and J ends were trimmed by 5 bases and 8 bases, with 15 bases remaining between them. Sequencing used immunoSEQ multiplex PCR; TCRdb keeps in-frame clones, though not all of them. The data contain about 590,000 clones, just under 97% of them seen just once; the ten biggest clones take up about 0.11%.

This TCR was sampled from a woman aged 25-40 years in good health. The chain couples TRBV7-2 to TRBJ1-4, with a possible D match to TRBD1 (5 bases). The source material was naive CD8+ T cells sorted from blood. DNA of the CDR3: TGTGCCAGCAGCCGGGGGAGGGCGGGCGAAAAACTGTTTTTT. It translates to CASSRGRAGEKLFF.